Given below is one T cell receptor beta chain in context. These data originate in a study of blood T cell repertoires in COVID-19. Study context: The United States, Italy and Spain provided the acute and convalescent COVID-19 samples. Sources were T cells, B-cell-depleted T cells, or PBMCs; the material itself was cDNA or gDNA.

Seattle patients were enrolled during active infection and followed longitudinally. As originally analysed: Amplification of reference gene primers was used by the study to estimate nucleated cell counts. Profiling relied on immunoSEQ multiplex PCR, and the TCRdb table lists in-frame clones only, not all of them. D and trimming come from the DNA, and the V and J calls and clone size come from that table. This sample yields 300,000 to 400,000 clones, of which roughly 90% are seen a single time; around 3% belongs to the top ten. From germline, CDR1 is KGHDR and CDR2 SFDVKD. The CDR3 sequence is 13 residues long. The V end was cut by 8 bases, the J end by 3 bases, with 12 bases between.

The TCR comes from a woman aged 25 to 39 with COVID-19, enrolled during active disease. The specimen was peripheral blood. V usage is TRBV24-1 and J usage is TRBJ2-5; no definite D call. The CDR3 region is CATMSAFEETQYF. The CDR3 DNA reads TGTGCCACCATGTCCGCGTTTGAAGAGACCCAGTACTTC.